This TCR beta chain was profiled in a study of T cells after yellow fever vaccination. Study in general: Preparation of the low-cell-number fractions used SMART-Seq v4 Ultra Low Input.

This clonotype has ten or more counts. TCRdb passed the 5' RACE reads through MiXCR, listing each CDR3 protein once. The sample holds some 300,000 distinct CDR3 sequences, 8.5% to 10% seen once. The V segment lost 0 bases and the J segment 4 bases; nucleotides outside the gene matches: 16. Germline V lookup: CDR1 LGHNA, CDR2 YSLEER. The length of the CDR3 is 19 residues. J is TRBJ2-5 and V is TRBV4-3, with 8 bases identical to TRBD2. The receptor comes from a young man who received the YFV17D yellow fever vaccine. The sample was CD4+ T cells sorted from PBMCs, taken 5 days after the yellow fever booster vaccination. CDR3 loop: CASSQEVPVSNGGGETQYF. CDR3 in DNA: TGCGCCAGCAGCCAAGAGGTTCCGGTCTCCAACGGGGGGGGAGAGACCCAGTACTTC.